This entry lists 20 T cell receptor beta chains sequenced from one sample in a study of blood T cell repertoires in COVID-19. Libraries were prepared by immunoSEQ multiplex PCR; TCRdb keeps only in-frame clonotypes and omits some of them. The top ten clones hold 4.5% to 5.5% of a sample with fewer than 350,000 clones, under 90% of them seen once. The source material was PBMCs or T cells enriched from blood (not recorded which). These receptors all come from a man between 60 and 70 years old who had recovered from COVID-19.

This chain uses TRBV24-1 with TRBJ1-2; 8 positions agree with TRBD1. The CDR3 has 16 residues. V was pared by 2 bases and J by 7 bases, with 11 bases of the junction left unmatched. CDR1 is KGHDR, CDR2 SFDVKD, per germline. DNA of the CDR3: TGTGCCACCAGTGATTCCCGACAGGGGACGGCATCTGGCTACACCTTC. Amino acids: CATSDSRQGTASGYTF.

The chain uses TRBV27 and TRBJ1-2; 9 bases are a match to TRBD1. V shed 3 bases and J 7 bases; nucleotides not matched to a gene: 9. CDR1 and CDR2 (germline): MNHEY, SMNVEV (reference sequence). The CDR3 runs to 15 residues. The CDR3 DNA sequence: TGTGCCAGCAGTTTCGGGACAGGGAGGCCCTCTGGCTACACCTTC. Translating it yields CASSFGTGRPSGYTF.

This clone occurred a few times. The V gene is TRBV10-3, the J gene TRBJ2-1; 8 bases are a match to TRBD1. Germline loops: CDR1 ENHRY, CDR2 SYGVKD. The CDR3 covers 15 residues. V shed 5 bases and J 9 bases; nucleotides not matched to a gene: 12. CDR3 bases: TGTGCCATCAGTTTATCGGGACAGGACTACGGTGAGCAGTTCTTC. This translates into CAISLSGQDYGEQFF.

This chain links TRBV9 with TRBJ2-5; 9 bases map to TRBD2. J was trimmed by 3 bases and V by 4 bases; bases with no gene match: 4. The CDR3 covers 14 residues. Germline assignment: CDR1 SGDLS and CDR2 YYNGEE. CDR3 DNA sequence: TGTGCCAGCAGCCCAGGACTAGCGAAAGAGACCCAGTACTTC. As protein: CASSPGLAKETQYF. The full variable domain, its missing parts supplied by reference TRBV9 and TRBJ2-5, is DSGVTQTPKHLITATGQRVTLRCSPRSGDLSVYWYQQSLDQGLQFLIQYYNGEERAKGNILERFSAQQFPDLHSELNLSSLELGDSALYFCASSPGLAKETQYFGPGTRLLVL.

This clone was observed a single time. The chain employs TRBV24-1 and TRBJ2-3, with 8 bases identical to TRBD2. V shed 9 bases, J shed 4 bases, and the junction held 11 bases outside the gene matches. Germline V gene sequence: CDR1 KGHDR, CDR2 SFDVKD. This CDR3 is 15 amino acids long. CDR3 amino acids: CATAASGRDSDTQYF. The CDR3 DNA is TGTGCCACCGCAGCAAGCGGGAGAGATTCAGATACGCAGTATTTT.

The gene calls are TRBV5-4 and TRBJ2-7; D uncertain. The V and J ends lost 3 bases and 7 bases respectively, with 17 bases between them. This CDR3 region has 14 residues. CDR1 and CDR2 from the germline V gene are SGHNT and YYREEE (reference sequence). CDR3 in amino acids: CASSSGGGREEQYF. CDR3 bases: TGTGCCAGCAGCTCCGGTGGTGGGCGTGAGGAGCAGTACTTC.

The J gene is TRBJ1-1, the V gene TRBV21-1; the table's D call of TRBD1 was not tested on the DNA. TRBV21-1 is a recognized pseudogene. The CDR3 covers 17 residues. The DNA for the CDR3 is TGTGCCAGCAGGGGGGACACCGGGCGATGCATGAACACTGAAGCTTTCTTT. Translating gives CASRGDTGRCMNTEAFF.

Of note for this clone: Other DNA sequences in the same sample also yield this CDR3. This sequence joins TRBV24-1 and TRBJ1-5, with TRBD1 matching 9 bases. The CDR3 covers 13 residues. The J segment lost 6 bases and the V segment lost 5 bases, leaving 1 base of the junction unmatched. The germline V gene encodes CDR1 KGHDR and CDR2 SFDVKD. DNA for the CDR3: TGTGCCACCAGTGGACAGGGGGTTCAGCCCCAGCATTTT. Translation gives CATSGQGVQPQHF.

CDR3 in DNA: TGTGCCAGCAGTAGCCGGGACAGGGGATATCAGCCCCAGCATTTT. Translation gives CASSSRDRGYQPQHF. The chain combines TRBV6-5 with TRBJ1-5, with TRBD1 matching over 10 bases. The V gene end was trimmed by 5 bases and the J gene end by 5 bases; junction bases not matched to a gene: 6. The germline CDR1 and CDR2 sequences are MNHEY and SVGAGI. This CDR3 is built from 15 residues.

The V call is TRBV27, the J call TRBJ1-3; possible D gene TRBD1, 5 bases. V dropped 9 bases and J dropped 0 bases, with 12 bases sitting between them. The germline CDR1 and CDR2 sequences are MNHEY and SMNVEV (reference sequence). The CDR3 totals 14 residues. The CDR3 DNA follows: TGTGCCAGTTCGAGACAGTTCTCTGGAAACACCATATATTTT. Translation: CASSRQFSGNTIYF.

The rearrangement uses TRBV19 and TRBJ2-1; TRBD2 agrees at 8 bases. This CDR3 comprises 14 residues. V was pared by 2 bases and J by 4 bases, with 1 base of the junction left unmatched. Germline V gives CDR1 LNHDA, CDR2 SQIVND (reference sequence). CDR3 DNA: TGTGCCAGTAGTATACTAGCGGGTTACAATGAGCAGTTCTTC. As protein: CASSILAGYNEQFF.

The rearrangement joins TRBV7-9 to TRBJ2-1; 10 bases align to TRBD2. The CDR3 contains 16 residues. The germline V gene has CDR1 SEHNR and CDR2 FQNEAQ (reference sequence). Germline trimming cut 4 bases from V and 4 bases from J; bases unmatched to any gene: 7. In DNA, the CDR3 is TGTGCCAGCAGCTCTACTAGCGGGACGGGGTACAATGAGCAGTTCTTC. This sequence encodes CASSSTSGTGYNEQFF. The full variable domain, rest sourced from reference TRBV7-9 and TRBJ2-1, is DTGVSQNPRHKITKRGQNVTFRCDPISEHNRLYWYRQTLGQGPEFLTYFQNEAQLEKSRLLSDRFSAERPKGSFSTLEIQRTEQGDSAMYLCASSSTSGTGYNEQFFGPGTRLTVL.

The chain couples TRBV3-1 (or the pseudogene TRBV3-2) to TRBJ2-7; a weak D match, TRBD1 (5 bases). Trimming took off 0 bases at V and 2 bases at J, with 17 bases between the two ends. The CDR3 sequence is 17 residues long. CDR1 LGHDT and CDR2 YNNKEL come from the germline V gene (reference sequence). The chain's CDR3 is CASSQDTVVGAAYEQYF. Here the CDR3 DNA reads TGTGCCAGCAGCCAAGATACCGTTGTTGGGGCGGCCTACGAGCAGTACTTC.

A word on this clone: Relative to the germline gene, one junction end is altered; a read error may explain this. This chain uses TRBV5-1 with TRBJ1-3; 10 nucleotides align to TRBD1. Germline V lookup: CDR1 SGHRS, CDR2 YFSETQ. CDR3 length: 16 residues. The CDR3 here is CASSLGQGPAGNTIYF. The CDR3, as DNA: TGCGCCAGCAGTTTGGGACAGGGGCCGGCGGGAAACACCATATATTTT.

The genes are TRBV7-2 and TRBJ2-2; 8 bases line up with TRBD1. Germline CDR1 is SGHTA and CDR2 is FQGNSA. This CDR3 spans 15 amino acids. V lost 2 bases and J lost 5; bases outside the gene matches: 4. CDR3 DNA sequence: TGTGCCAGCAGCTTAACAGGGGGACGAACCGGGGAGCTGTTTTTT. This gives the protein CASSLTGGRTGELFF.

Comments on this clone: The same CDR3 is also encoded by other DNA sequences in this sample. This chain links TRBV5-4 with TRBJ2-2; the D is unclear. The CDR3 is made up of 15 amino acids. V was clipped by 0 bases and J by 0 bases, with 6 bases between them. The germline gives CDR1 SGHNT, CDR2 YYREEE (reference sequence). CDR3 sequence reads: CASSLGGANTGELFF. As DNA, the CDR3 is TGTGCCAGCAGCTTGGGCGGAGCGAACACCGGGGAGCTGTTTTTT.

This rearrangement joins TRBV3-1 (or the pseudogene TRBV3-2) to TRBJ2-5; D possibly corresponds to TRBD2 (6 bases). CDR1 is LGHDT and CDR2 is YNNKEL in the germline V gene (reference sequence). The CDR3 is 14 residues long. V was pared by 7 bases and J by 2 bases, with 14 bases between. The CDR3 sequence is CASTDTGLQETQYF. The CDR3 DNA follows: TGTGCCAGCACCGATACAGGACTACAAGAGACCCAGTACTTC.

The V and J genes are TRBV5-1 and TRBJ2-3; 13 bases agree with TRBD2. This CDR3 is 16 amino acids long. Germline CDR1 SGHRS, CDR2 YFSETQ. After removal of 3 bases from V and 5 bases from J, the junction contained 6 bases not matched to a gene. As DNA, the CDR3 is TGCGCCAGCAGCTCAGGACTAGCGGGAGTAGTAGATACGCAGTATTTT. Encoded protein: CASSSGLAGVVDTQYF.

The chain employs TRBV9 and TRBJ1-3; no clear D. Germline values: CDR1 SGDLS, CDR2 YYNGEE. Trimming removed 4 bases from V and 5 bases from J, with 22 bases in between. The CDR3 spans 17 residues. The CDR3 loop reads CASSPPGGSFLRNTIYF. DNA of the CDR3: TGTGCCAGCAGCCCCCCCGGAGGAAGTTTCCTAAGAAACACCATATATTTT.

The J gene is TRBJ1-1, the V gene TRBV29-1; tentatively, D is TRBD1 (6 bases). This CDR3 has 16 residues. Germline CDR1 SQVTM, CDR2 ANQGSEA. The V end was cut by 7 bases, the J end by 5 bases, with 26 bases between. In DNA form, the CDR3 reads TGCAGCGCTATAACAGGGTTGGGGTTTTTGCGGACTGAAGCTTTCTTT. Residues: CSAITGLGFLRTEAFF.